This entry is about one TCR beta chain. This clonotype was counted a few times. The clone's antigen remains unknown. No base quality values were provided; no much bigger clone lies one nucleotide off. The V end loses 0 bases and the J end loses 11 bases, and a stretch of 11 bases separates them. Inclusive of the bounding cysteine and phenylalanine, the CDR3 is 13 residues long. Here the CDR3 DNA is all that survives: 39 bases in frame from base 1. CDR1 and CDR2 were assigned from the germline V gene (reference sequence) as LGHDT and YNNKEL. This record belongs to a study of T-cell reconstitution after alpha-beta-depleted transplantation in children (dated by TCRdb to the mid-2010s). With regard to the full study: The study quantitatively tracked T-cell immune reconstitution after TCRalphabeta/CD19-depleted allogeneic hematopoietic cell transplantation in children using TCR repertoire profiling.

The treatment or condition label of this sample denotes: allogeneic hematopoietic cell transplantation with graft depleted of TCRalphabeta T cells and CD19 B cells. The children who served as transplant recipients had been given grafts of TCRalphabeta/CD19-depleted allogeneic hematopoietic cells. The investigation overall reported the following: The high TCRbeta diversity at day 60 in some patients was ascribed to recipient T cells and intrathymic progenitors that had survived conditioning. About two months after transplant, the apparently early recovery of alphabetaT-cell counts reportedly depended on just several hundred clones that had expanded rapidly and came from non-depleted graft cells. Hyperexpanded clone frequencies declined over subsequent months; after one year, T-cell counts and TCRbeta diversity were mostly attributed to newly produced T cells.

The receptor library was made with PCR. TCRdb lists the instrument as Illumina HiSeq 2500. To normalize quantification of the TCRbeta repertoire, the TCR libraries were built with molecular barcoding that relied on unique molecular identifiers. Clones were called with MiXCR by TCRdb after fastp trimmed the public reads at Q25, and only in-frame beta chains were retained. Identical CDR3 proteins give one entry, which carries the most common genes and DNA. The table for this sample lists approximately 210,000 distinct CDR3 sequences; roughly 15% of them were counted only once. Of the sample, about 41% is held by the ten largest clones.

The sample in question was PBMCs, mostly from graft donor cells, obtained 360 days after TCRalphabeta/CD19-depleted stem cell transplant. This sequence originates from a male patient aged 2 to 9 who had a stem cell transplant for acute lymphoblastic leukemia, so the T cells may come from the graft donor. Recombination linked TRBV3-1 to TRBJ2-1; the best D guess is TRBD1, with 6 bases matching. The DNA is TGTGCCAGCAGCCAAGATGGGGGCTACCAGCAGTTCTTC. Its amino acids are CASSQDGGYQQFF.